These 25 T cell receptor beta chains were all obtained from the same sample, sequenced in a study of shared clonotypes between healthy human individuals. Method: immunoSEQ multiplex PCR; TCRdb's copy keeps in-frame clones and lacks some. The table records some 240,000 clones, about 65% of them present only once. Sequenced input: memory CD4+ T cells sorted from blood. Subset: CD45RA-negative fraction. These receptors all come from a man aged 25-45 years in good health.

The chain joins TRBV7-2 to TRBJ1-5; D not certain. CDR1 SGHTA and CDR2 FQGNSA come from the germline V gene. The CDR3 is 15 amino acids. Trimming took off 5 bases at V and 2 bases at J, with 13 bases between the two ends. In DNA form, the CDR3 reads TGTGCCAGCAGCGTTGTTTGGGGAGGCAATCAGCCCCAGCATTTT. Protein sequence: CASSVVWGGNQPQHF.

V usage is TRBV9 and J usage is TRBJ1-1; 9 nucleotides match TRBD1. J lost 4 bases, V lost 3 bases, and 4 bases had no gene match. CDR3 length: 14 amino acids. CDR1 and CDR2 (germline): SGDLS, YYNGEE. The DNA of the CDR3 is TGTGCCAGCAGCGCGACAGGGGGTTTCACTGAAGCTTTCTTT. It translates to CASSATGGFTEAFF.

This clone was seen a few times. This rearrangement joins TRBV2 to TRBJ1-4; D is possibly TRBD1 (5 bases). The CDR3 extends over 13 amino acids. CDR1 is SNHLY and CDR2 is FYNNEI in the germline V gene. The V gene lost 6 bases and the J gene lost 8 bases, with 13 bases spanning the gap. Here the CDR3 DNA reads TGTGCCAGCAGCGGACAAACTCGGGAAAAACTGTTTTTT. Its translation: CASSGQTREKLFF.

The chain carries TRBV4-3 and TRBJ2-2; D call uncertain. The germline V gene has CDR1 LGHNA and CDR2 YSLEER. The CDR3 totals 15 residues. The V and J ends lost 0 bases and 6 bases respectively, with 11 bases between them. Here the CDR3 DNA reads TGCGCCAGCAGCCAAGAAGCCCAGCCGGCCGGGGAGCTGTTTTTT. Its protein is CASSQEAQPAGELFF.

This clone has only one observation. The chain joins TRBV6-1 to TRBJ1-4; 10 nucleotides agree with TRBD1. V shed 8 bases and J 2 bases; nucleotides not matched to a gene: 5. Germline V gives CDR1 MNHNS, CDR2 SASEGT. CDR3 size: 15 residues. The CDR3 here is CASGDRGSTNEKLFF. The CDR3 DNA is TGTGCCAGCGGGGACAGGGGATCCACTAATGAAAAACTGTTTTTT.

The chain carries TRBV10-2 and TRBJ1-4; 10 positions agree with TRBD1. The germline V gene has CDR1 WSHSY and CDR2 SAAADI. This CDR3 is built from 15 residues. V lost 5 bases, J lost 8 bases, and 8 bases stayed unmatched. CDR3 region: CASSIAGTGVEKLFF. The CDR3 nucleotides are TGCGCCAGCAGTATAGCCGGGACAGGGGTCGAAAAACTGTTTTTT.

This clone has a single count. J is TRBJ1-1 and V is TRBV4-1, with D possibly TRBD1 on 6 matching bases. Germline V gene lookup returns CDR1 MGHRA and CDR2 YSYEKL. Trimming took 1 base from V and 10 from J, leaving 13 bases between them. There are 13 residues in the CDR3. DNA for the CDR3: TGCGCCAGCAGCCAAGCCGGACCCAGGGGAGCTTTCTTT. This translates into CASSQAGPRGAFF.

The V call is TRBV7-8, the J call TRBJ2-7, with 9 positions matching TRBD1. This CDR3 has 20 amino acids. V lost 5 bases to trimming and J lost 0 bases; unmatched junction nucleotides: 20. Per germline, CDR1 SGHVS and CDR2 FQNEAQ. For the CDR3, the DNA is TGTGCCAGCAGCCAATTAGGGGGGGGCTGGGGACAGGGCCCCTCCTACGAGCAGTACTTC. This codes for CASSQLGGGWGQGPSYEQYF.

The CDR3 region is CASSHQTGYQADTQYF. The CDR3 DNA reads TGTGCCAGTTCCCACCAAACAGGGTATCAAGCAGATACGCAGTATTTT. This chain connects TRBV19 to TRBJ2-3; tentatively, D is TRBD1 (6 bases). CDR1 and CDR2 from the germline V gene are LNHDA and SQIVND (reference sequence). The CDR3 covers 16 residues. V lost 8 bases and J lost 4, with 22 bases in between.

CDR3 nucleotides: TGTGCCAGCAGACCCTACCCCAGGGCGGAAGATAACACAGATACGCAGTATTTT. Translated: CASRPYPRAEDNTDTQYF. The chain employs TRBV27 and TRBJ2-3, with D maybe TRBD1 (5 bases). Trimming removed 6 bases from V and 2 bases from J, with 24 bases in between. CDR1 is MNHEY, CDR2 SMNVEV, per germline (reference sequence). The CDR3 totals 18 residues.

The chain combines TRBV30 with TRBJ2-5, with a tentative D call TRBD2 (5 bases). The CDR3 covers 11 residues. Germline assignment: CDR1 GTSNPN and CDR2 SVGIG (reference sequence). Trimming took off 4 bases at V and 9 bases at J, with 12 bases between the two ends. CDR3 in DNA: TGTGCCTGGATTTTGGGAGCGGCCCAGTACTTC. This codes for CAWILGAAQYF.

This clone was counted only a few times. The same CDR3 is also encoded by other DNA sequences in this sample. This chain links TRBV5-1 with TRBJ2-7; D is unclear. The CDR3 extends over 12 amino acids. V was pared by 0 bases and J by 2 bases, with 3 bases between. Germline-derived CDR1 and CDR2 are SGHRS and YFSETQ. For the CDR3, the DNA is TGCGCCAGCAGCTTGGATGCCTACGAGCAGTACTTC. Translated: CASSLDAYEQYF.

The chain recombines TRBV19 with TRBJ2-1, with TRBD2 matching 10 bases. In germline, CDR1 is LNHDA, CDR2 SQIVND (reference sequence). The V gene end was trimmed by 11 bases and the J gene end by 0 bases; junction bases not matched to a gene: 4. CDR3 length: 14 residues. The CDR3 DNA reads as TGTGCCGGGACTAGCGTCCGCTCCTACAATGAGCAGTTCTTC. It specifies CAGTSVRSYNEQFF.

This chain connects TRBV7-9 to TRBJ2-1, with a possible D match to TRBD2 (7 bases). The germline gives CDR1 SEHNR, CDR2 FQNEAQ (reference sequence). Trimming shortened V by 1 base and J by 4 bases, and 14 bases separated the two germline ends. The CDR3 length is 16 residues. The CDR3 sequence: CASSLDGRGDYNEQFF. Written as DNA, the CDR3 is TGTGCCAGCAGCTTAGATGGGAGGGGGGATTACAATGAGCAGTTCTTC.

V gene TRBV5-6 combines with J gene TRBJ2-1; D uncertain. With 1 base removed from V and 0 bases from J, the gap between germline ends came to 8 bases. This CDR3 contains 15 residues. Germline CDR1 reads SGHDT; CDR2 reads YYEEEE. CDR3 DNA: TGTGCCAGCAGCTTGCAACCCAGCTCCTACAATGAGCAGTTCTTC. This codes for CASSLQPSSYNEQFF.

CDR3: CASSQARGWETQYF. The CDR3 nucleotides read TGTGCCAGCAGCCAAGCTCGAGGGTGGGAGACCCAGTACTTC. This sequence joins TRBV14 and TRBJ2-5, with D maybe TRBD2 (5 bases). V lost 1 base to trimming and J lost 5 bases, with 11 bases between them. This CDR3 has 14 amino acids. Germline loops: CDR1 SGHDN, CDR2 FVKESK.

The gene calls are TRBV29-1 and TRBJ2-7, with TRBD2 matching 7 bases. Germline loops: CDR1 SQVTM, CDR2 ANQGSEA. The length of the CDR3 is 11 residues. V was pared by 4 bases and J by 7 bases, with 4 bases of the junction left unmatched. The CDR3 DNA reads as TGCAGCGTTGGGACTAGATATGAGCAGTACTTC. It is translated as CSVGTRYEQYF.

The CDR3 DNA reads TGTGCCAGCTCACGTAGCAGGGTTTCCTACGAGCAGTACTTC. Protein: CASSRSRVSYEQYF. The V call is TRBV6-5, the J call TRBJ2-7; a weak D match, TRBD1 (5 bases). Trimming pared 8 bases from V and 1 base from J, leaving 15 bases between. CDR3 size: 14 residues. From germline, CDR1 is MNHEY and CDR2 SVGAGI.

The V and J genes are TRBV5-4 and TRBJ2-1; 8 positions match TRBD2. The CDR3 contains 16 residues. Germline V gives CDR1 SGHNT, CDR2 YYREEE (reference sequence). Trimming took 3 bases from V and 4 from J; bases not matched to a gene: 9. The CDR3 coding sequence is TGTGCCAGCAGCTGGGGGCAGGCGGGAGGATACAATGAGCAGTTCTTC. This codes for CASSWGQAGGYNEQFF.

The rearrangement joins TRBV18 to TRBJ1-2; D is undetermined. The CDR3 is 18 residues long. From germline, CDR1 is KGHSH and CDR2 LQKENI. V was pared by 0 bases and J by 5 bases, with 22 bases between. The CDR3 region is CASSPPGKGKSTRYGYTF. The CDR3 nucleotides are TGTGCCAGCTCACCACCGGGGAAGGGTAAGTCAACGAGGTATGGCTACACCTTC.

The chain links TRBV2 to TRBJ2-5; D possibly corresponds to TRBD2 (5 bases). Germline values: CDR1 SNHLY, CDR2 FYNNEI. The CDR3 runs to 16 residues. With 6 bases removed from V and 5 bases from J, the gap between germline ends came to 22 bases. The CDR3 spells CASRVTGISKGETQYF. The CDR3 DNA sequence: TGTGCCAGCAGGGTCACCGGGATCTCGAAAGGGGAGACCCAGTACTTC.

This clone was found a few times. Relative to the germline gene, one junction end is altered; a read error may explain this. The chain links TRBV2 to TRBJ2-1, with 7 bases identical to TRBD2. The CDR3 loop spans 12 amino acids. The germline V gene has CDR1 SNHLY and CDR2 FYNNEI. Here the CDR3 DNA reads TGTGCCAGCAGTCTCGCAGCGGGAAGCTACGTCTTC. Amino acid sequence: CASSLAAGSYVF.

There are a few counts of this clone. Within the sample, other DNA sequences also encode this same CDR3. The CDR3 loop is CASSVTSGSYNEQFF. CDR3 bases: TGTGCCAGCAGTGTGACTAGCGGGAGCTACAATGAGCAGTTCTTC. The chain has TRBV6-4 and TRBJ2-1; 12 bases match TRBD2. In germline, CDR1 is MRHNA, CDR2 SNTAGT. CDR3 size: 15 residues. The V and J ends lost 4 bases and 3 bases, in that order; junction bases with no gene match: 1.

The genes are TRBV10-3 and TRBJ1-1; 7 bases align to TRBD1. The CDR3 has 14 amino acids. The junction had 6 bases not matched to a gene; V was cut back by 8 bases and J by 0 bases. Germline CDR1 reads ENHRY; CDR2 reads SYGVKD. The CDR3 region is CAIWDSTMNTEAFF. Here the CDR3 DNA reads TGTGCCATCTGGGACAGTACTATGAACACTGAAGCTTTCTTT.

The V and J genes are TRBV7-3 and TRBJ2-3; 7 bases align to TRBD2. Trimming took 5 bases from V and 0 from J; bases not matched to a gene: 8. Germline V gene data show CDR1 as SGHTA and CDR2 as FQGTGA. This CDR3 comprises 16 residues. The CDR3 reads CASSPGLFESTDTQYF. CDR3 nucleotide sequence: TGTGCCAGCAGCCCGGGACTATTTGAGAGCACAGATACGCAGTATTTT.